The rows below give T cell receptor beta chains drawn from one sample of a study of shared clonotypes between healthy human individuals. Some clones are missing from TCRdb's copy, which holds only in-frame ones; the method was immunoSEQ multiplex PCR. Among some 1,900,000 clones listed, roughly 94% were seen once. Sequenced material: naive CD8+ T cells sorted from blood. The receptors were sampled from a man aged 18 to 35 in good health. Each CDR3 is given with its conserved first and last residue. The order of the fields is J gene, clone size, V gene, D gene, CDR3 protein, CDR3 DNA. The D gene is left open where the match is weak. Rows give clone size only sometimes, using once, few, many, or a class for an expanded clone.

>TRBJ1-1|.|TRBV29-1|.
CSVVGVGGNTEAFF
TGCAGCGTCGTCGGGGTAGGGGGGAACACTGAAGCTTTCTTT
>TRBJ2-7|.|TRBV28|.
CASSFFDEQYF
TGTGCCAGCAGTTTTTTTGACGAGCAGTACTTC
>TRBJ1-5|.|TRBV30|.
CAWSVGGRENQPQHF
TGTGCCTGGAGTGTAGGCGGACGGGAAAATCAGCCCCAGCATTTT
>TRBJ1-2|.|TRBV2|.
CASSVDSQYGYTF
TGTGCCAGCAGCGTCGACAGTCAGTATGGCTACACCTTC
>TRBJ2-3|.|TRBV7-9|.
CASSSRVGGDTDTQYF
TGTGCCAGCAGCTCAAGGGTAGGAGGCGACACAGATACGCAGTATTTT
>TRBJ2-6|few|TRBV2|TRBD1
CASSDPTGVGANVLTF
TGTGCCAGCAGTGACCCCACAGGGGTGGGGGCCAACGTCCTGACTTTC
>TRBJ1-1|once|TRBV4-1|TRBD1
CASRTGGTEAFF
TGCGCCAGCAGGACAGGGGGCACTGAAGCTTTCTTC
>TRBJ2-3|.|TRBV5-1|TRBD2
CASSLTGLASTDTQYF
TGCGCCAGCAGCTTGACGGGACTAGCTAGCACAGATACGCAGTATTTT
>TRBJ2-5|.|TRBV9|.
CASSVAGGLETQYF
TGTGCCAGCAGCGTAGCTGGTGGGTTGGAGACCCAGTACTTC
>TRBJ2-7|.|TRBV14|.
CASSQGSSYYEQYF
TGTGCCAGCAGCCAAGGGTCCTCTTACTACGAGCAGTACTTC
>TRBJ1-1|.|TRBV5-8|.
CASSFDRRMNTEAFF
TGTGCCAGCAGCTTCGACAGGAGAATGAACACTGAAGCTTTCTTT
>TRBJ2-1|.|TRBV10-3|.
CAISEGGVGNEQFF
TGTGCCATCAGTGAGGGGGGAGTAGGGAATGAGCAGTTCTTC
>TRBJ2-7|.|TRBV10-2|.
CASSERQASYEQYF
TGCGCCAGCAGTGAGAGACAGGCCTCCTACGAGCAGTACTTC
>TRBJ2-7|.|TRBV5-3|TRBD2
CARSLGLAGTRRGQYF
TGTGCCAGAAGCTTGGGGCTAGCGGGAACTCGACGTGGGCAGTACTTC
>TRBJ2-7|.|TRBV19|.
CASSPGLRSYEQYF
TGTGCCAGTAGTCCCGGACTCCGTTCCTACGAGCAGTACTTC
>TRBJ2-1|.|TRBV27|.
CASSPLQSLRDEQFF
TGTGCCAGCAGTCCCCTGCAATCCTTACGGGATGAGCAGTTCTTC
>TRBJ2-7|few|TRBV6-1|.
CASSEAGRSYEQYF
TGTGCCAGCAGTGAAGCGGGCAGATCCTACGAGCAGTACTTC
>TRBJ2-7|.|TRBV7-2|.
CASSLPGYEQYF
TGTGCCAGCAGCTTACCAGGGTACGAGCAGTACTTC
>TRBJ1-5|.|TRBV2|.
CAFQDLSNQPQHF
TGTGCCTTTCAGGACCTCAGCAATCAGCCCCAGCATTTT
>TRBJ1-4|.|TRBV7-9|.
CASSLGPDSNEKLFF
TGTGCCAGCAGCTTAGGACCAGACTCGAATGAAAAACTGTTTTTT
>TRBJ2-2|.|TRBV18|.
CASSPPGSGELFF
TGTGCCAGCTCACCACCGGGATCCGGGGAGCTGTTTTTT
>TRBJ2-1|.|TRBV14|TRBD2
CASSPLAGMYNEQFF
TGTGCCAGCAGCCCGCTAGCGGGAATGTACAATGAGCAGTTCTTC
>TRBJ2-5|.|TRBV13|TRBD2
CASSSGTSGGVGETQYF
TGTGCCAGCAGCTCCGGAACTAGCGGGGGGGTCGGGGAGACCCAGTACTTC
>TRBJ1-3|.|TRBV2|TRBD1
CASSIDRGAGNTIYF
TGTGCCAGCAGTATAGACAGGGGAGCAGGAAACACCATATATTTT
>TRBJ1-6|.|TRBV5-3|TRBD1
CARSALQGSSYNSPLHF
TGTGCCAGAAGCGCCTTACAGGGGAGCTCCTATAATTCACCCCTCCACTTT
>TRBJ2-7|few|TRBV10-1|.
CASSQGRDEQYF
TGCGCCAGCAGTCAAGGCAGGGACGAGCAGTACTTC
>TRBJ2-3|.|TRBV2|TRBD2
CASGSGGSSTDTQYF
TGTGCCAGCGGTAGCGGGGGCTCGAGCACAGATACGCAGTATTTT
>TRBJ2-1|.|TRBV4-3|.
CASSGEESSYNEQFF
TGCGCCAGCAGCGGGGAGGAGAGCTCCTACAATGAGCAGTTCTTC
>TRBJ2-3|.|TRBV5-4|.
CASSAAWGTTDTQYF
TGTGCCAGCAGCGCCGCATGGGGGACCACAGATACGCAGTATTTT
>TRBJ2-2|.|TRBV7-9|TRBD2
CASSLQLAGSTGELFF
TGTGCCAGCAGCTTACAACTAGCGGGAAGTACCGGGGAGCTGTTTTTT
>TRBJ1-5|.|TRBV2|.
CASSDGALVPQHF
TGTGCCAGCAGTGATGGGGCGTTAGTCCCCCAGCATTTT
>TRBJ2-1|.|TRBV11-3|TRBD2
CASSPSGELYNEQFF
TGTGCCAGCAGCCCTAGCGGGGAACTTTACAATGAGCAGTTCTTC
>TRBJ1-1|.|TRBV5-5|.
CASSLGTMNTEAFF
TGTGCCAGCAGCTTAGGGACCATGAACACTGAAGCTTTCTTT
>TRBJ2-3|.|TRBV6-5|.
CASSYLNLADTQYF
TGTGCCAGCAGTTACCTAAACTTGGCAGATACGCAGTATTTT
>TRBJ2-3|.|TRBV10-3|.
CAISDQGSTDTQYF
TGTGCCATCAGTGACCAGGGGAGCACAGATACGCAGTATTTT
>TRBJ2-1|once|TRBV4-1|.
CASSLLEASYNEQFF
TGCGCCAGCAGCCTTTTAGAAGCCTCCTACAATGAGCAGTTCTTC
>TRBJ2-7|.|TRBV7-6|TRBD1
CASSYRQGSSYEQYF
TGTGCCAGCAGCTACCGACAGGGCTCCTCCTACGAGCAGTACTTC
>TRBJ1-1|.|TRBV5-6|.
CASSLAIGELAFF
TGTGCCAGCAGCTTGGCAATCGGAGAGTTGGCTTTCTTT
>TRBJ2-7|.|TRBV4-3|.
CASSKWDSYEQYF
TGCGCCAGCAGCAAGTGGGATAGCTACGAGCAGTACTTC
>TRBJ2-2|.|TRBV13|.
CASSLVRENTGELFF
TGTGCCAGCAGCTTAGTGAGGGAGAACACCGGGGAGCTGTTTTTT
>TRBJ2-1|.|TRBV28|.
CASSWVHNEQFF
TGTGCCAGCAGTTGGGTGCACAATGAGCAGTTCTTC
>TRBJ2-1|.|TRBV7-9|.
CASSLAQGSYNEQFF
TGTGCCAGCAGCTTAGCGCAGGGATCCTACAATGAGCAGTTCTTC
>TRBJ2-1|.|TRBV5-1|.
CASSLDRDSYNEQFF
TGCGCCAGCAGCTTGGATAGGGACTCCTACAATGAGCAGTTCTTC
>TRBJ1-5|.|TRBV30|TRBD1
CAWSEGQYSNQPQHF
TGTGCCTGGAGTGAGGGACAGTATAGCAATCAGCCCCAGCATTTT
>TRBJ1-1|.|TRBV28|.
CASSLFPQLGPEAFF
TGTGCCAGCAGTTTATTCCCCCAGTTGGGCCCTGAAGCTTTCTTT
>TRBJ2-1|.|TRBV30|.
CAWSVLVPDNEQFF
TGTGCCTGGAGTGTATTAGTACCCGACAATGAGCAGTTCTTC
>TRBJ2-1|.|TRBV27|TRBD2
CASSLLAGAYNEQFF
TGTGCCAGCAGTTTACTGGCGGGAGCCTACAATGAGCAGTTCTTC
>TRBJ2-1|.|TRBV19|.
CASSAGLFPSEQFF
TGTGCCAGTAGTGCGGGACTCTTCCCGAGTGAGCAGTTCTTC
>TRBJ2-7|.|TRBV27|TRBD1
CASSLSGTGRYEQYF
TGTGCCAGCAGTTTATCCGGGACAGGGCGTTACGAGCAGTACTTC
>TRBJ2-7|.|TRBV29-1|.
CSVEGDKYEQYF
TGCAGCGTTGAAGGGGACAAGTACGAGCAGTACTTC
>TRBJ2-7|.|TRBV27|TRBD1
CASRQSGQIYEQYF
TGTGCCAGCAGACAGTCGGGACAGATCTACGAGCAGTACTTC
>TRBJ2-5|.|TRBV15|.
CATSGGGQETQYF
TGTGCCACCAGCGGTGGTGGTCAAGAGACCCAGTACTTC
>TRBJ2-4|.|TRBV7-9|.
CASSQAGGVAKNIQYF
TGTGCCAGCAGCCAAGCTGGAGGTGTAGCCAAAAACATTCAGTACTTC
>TRBJ1-2|once|TRBV7-9|.
CASSLGEGDLLYGYTF
TGTGCCAGCAGCTTAGGCGAAGGGGACTTATTATATGGCTACACCTTC
>TRBJ2-7|.|TRBV18|.
CASSPDPGPEQYF
TGTGCCAGCTCACCAGACCCGGGTCCCGAGCAGTACTTC
>TRBJ1-6|few|TRBV6-5|.
CASSPLETNNSPLHF
TGTGCCAGCAGTCCCCTTGAGACTAACAATTCACCCCTCCACTTT
>TRBJ1-4|.|TRBV11-2|.
CASSGTREKLFF
TGTGCCAGCAGCGGTACAAGGGAAAAACTGTTTTTT
>TRBJ2-1|.|TRBV4-1|TRBD1
CASSLRGDSIDNEQFF
TGCGCCAGCAGTCTCCGAGGGGACAGCATCGACAATGAGCAGTTCTTC
>TRBJ1-6|few|TRBV10-2|.
CASSELGVGFPLHF
TGCGCCAGCAGTGAGCTAGGTGTTGGATTTCCCCTCCACTTT
>TRBJ1-2|few|TRBV10-1|.
CASFSTGHTLSYGYTF
TGCGCCAGCTTTTCAACGGGGCATACTCTCTCCTATGGCTACACCTTC